This passage covers 20 T cell receptor beta chains from one sample sequenced in a study of CD8+CD57+ T cells in acquired aplastic anemia. Profiles of TCR beta VDJ and CDR3 were generated from a genomic DNA template. MiXCR, run by TCRdb on the reads, gives a single entry per CDR3 protein. The sample includes around 200,000 distinct CDR3 sequences, around 50% of them seen just once. Patients picked for sequencing had shown CD8+CD57+ cell expansion detected by flow cytometry. Specimen: sorted CD4+, CD8+, or CD8+CD57+ T cells (not recorded which) from PBMCs. All receptors derive from a human donor with aplastic anemia.

This clonotype appeared a few times. The genes are TRBV30 and TRBJ1-3; TRBD1 might be the D (6 bases). Trimming pared 3 bases from V and 0 bases from J, leaving 9 bases between. This CDR3 comprises 14 residues. CDR1 is GTSNPN, CDR2 SVGIG, per germline (reference sequence). The CDR3 is CAWRRDNSGNTIYF. CDR3 nucleotides: TGTGCCTGGAGACGGGACAACTCTGGAAACACCATATATTTT.

This clonotype was counted between two and nine times. This may be a read error: a much more frequent sequence differs by one nucleotide. V usage is TRBV6-5 and J usage is TRBJ2-1; tentatively, D is TRBD2 (5 bases). This CDR3 comprises 15 residues. V lost 0 bases and J 10 bases, leaving 16 bases between the germline ends. CDR1 is MNHEY and CDR2 is SVGAGI in the germline V gene. CDR3 protein: CASSYSLGRRYEQFF. DNA of the CDR3: TGTGCCAGCAGTTACTCGTTGGGCAGGAGGTACGAGCAGTTCTTC.

The chain links TRBV4-2 to TRBJ1-2, with 10 bases aligning to TRBD1. CDR1 is LGHNA, CDR2 YNFKEQ, per germline. Losses at the gene ends were 6 bases for V and 3 bases for J; bases not matched to a gene: 1. CDR3 length: 13 amino acids. The CDR3 nucleotides are TGTGCCAGCAGGGACAGGGGGGACTATGGCTACACCTTC. As protein: CASRDRGDYGYTF.

J is TRBJ1-2 and V is TRBV29-1; 10 positions match TRBD1. The V gene's germline CDR1 is SQVTM and CDR2 ANQGSEA. This CDR3 has 13 residues. After removal of 7 bases from V and 11 bases from J, the junction contained 13 bases not matched to a gene. CDR3 region: CSALGGTGVGYTF. The CDR3 DNA is TGCAGCGCCCTTGGCGGGACAGGGGTAGGATACACCTTC.

The sample holds many counts of this clonotype. The J gene is TRBJ2-1, the V gene TRBV4-1; 10 bases map to TRBD2. V shed 3 bases, J shed 4 bases, and the junction held 3 bases outside the gene matches. CDR1 and CDR2 (germline): MGHRA, YSYEKL. This CDR3 region has 15 residues. CDR3 protein: CASSQSSGSYNEQFF. DNA of the CDR3: TGCGCCAGCAGCCAGTCTAGCGGGAGTTACAATGAGCAGTTCTTC.

This clonotype was recorded at least ten times. This chain joins TRBV12-5 and TRBJ2-3; no reliable D call. Germline V gives CDR1 LGHNT, CDR2 FRNRAP. Deletions cut 6 bases from V and 1 base from J, with 8 bases between. The CDR3 has 13 residues. CDR3 sequence: CASGRTGTDTQYF. The CDR3 region has the DNA TGTGCTAGTGGACGAACAGGCACAGATACGCAGTATTTT.

At least ten counts were recorded for this clonotype. The genes are TRBV19 and TRBJ1-5; D ambiguous. This CDR3 is built from 14 residues. Germline V gives CDR1 LNHDA, CDR2 SQIVND (reference sequence). Trimming left V 4 bases short and J 4 bases short, with 11 bases between. The CDR3 spells CASSNQGTNQPQHF. In DNA form, the CDR3 reads TGTGCCAGTAGTAATCAAGGAACTAATCAGCCCCAGCATTTT.

This clonotype turned up a few times. This sequence joins TRBV20-1 and TRBJ2-7, with unresolved D. Germline CDR1 reads DFQATT; CDR2 reads SNEGSKA (reference sequence). The CDR3 sequence is 15 residues long. V was pared by 3 bases and J by 5 bases, with 20 bases between. The CDR3 nucleotides are TGCAGTGCTAGGGACGTTATCACTGTCGTCCACGAGCAGTACTTC. As protein: CSARDVITVVHEQYF.

This clonotype was picked up many times. This rearrangement joins TRBV5-1 to TRBJ1-6; no firm D call. V was cut by 3 bases and J by 0 bases, with 13 bases left in between. The CDR3 is 17 residues long. From germline, CDR1 is SGHRS and CDR2 YFSETQ. The CDR3 DNA sequence: TGCGCCAGCAGCTCCTCCCTCCTCAGCTCCTATAATTCACCCCTCCACTTT. Protein sequence: CASSSSLLSSYNSPLHF.

This sequence joins TRBV11-2 and TRBJ2-7; D is undetermined. Germline V lookup: CDR1 SGHAT, CDR2 FQNNGV. Deletions cut 1 base from V and 13 bases from J, with 11 bases between. The CDR3 sequence is 11 residues long. This CDR3 reads CASSLGGDRYF. For the CDR3, the DNA is TGTGCCAGCAGCTTAGGTGGGGATCGATACTTC.

This clonotype was observed at least ten times. This rearrangement joins TRBV10-3 to TRBJ2-7; TRBD2 matches at 10 bases. CDR1 ENHRY and CDR2 SYGVKD come from the germline V gene. The ends lost 10 bases at V and 0 bases at J; junction bases unmatched: 9. The CDR3 spans 15 residues. The DNA for the CDR3 is TGTGCCACCTCACTAGCGGGGAGGAGCTCCTACGAGCAGTACTTC. Protein: CATSLAGRSSYEQYF.

This clonotype has a count of ten or more. V is TRBV19 and J is TRBJ1-1; perhaps TRBD1 as D (5 bases). Trimming removed 6 bases at V and 4 bases at J, with 15 bases between. Per the germline V gene, CDR1 is LNHDA and CDR2 is SQIVND (reference sequence). This CDR3 has 14 amino acids. DNA of the CDR3: TGTGCCAGTAGGGCCCCCTTGGGGGGCACTGAAGCTTTCTTT. Protein product: CASRAPLGGTEAFF.

A remark on this clonotype: This may be a read error, as it is one base from a much larger clone. This chain joins TRBV2 and TRBJ2-7; D call uncertain. Germline lookup yields CDR1 SNHLY and CDR2 FYNNEI. Trimming took 6 bases from V and 2 from J, leaving 14 bases between them. CDR3 length: 14 residues. CDR3 protein: CASSKVVGTYEQYF. The CDR3, as DNA: TGTGCCAGCAGCAAAGTCGTAGGGACCTACGAGCAGTACTTC.

The chain combines TRBV7-3 with TRBJ2-2; D gene unclear. The V and J ends lost 3 bases and 6 bases respectively, with 5 bases between them. CDR1 and CDR2 from the germline V gene are SGHTA and FQGTGA. The CDR3 has 12 residues. CDR3 bases: TGTGCCAGCAGCTTCTTAGCCGGGGAGCTGTTTTTT. Its protein product is CASSFLAGELFF.

This chain links TRBV10-3 with TRBJ2-1; D is ambiguous. CDR3 length: 13 amino acids. The V gene's germline CDR1 is ENHRY and CDR2 SYGVKD. Deletions cut 8 bases from V and 8 bases from J, with 16 bases between. CDR3 amino acids: CAISVTQFDEQFF. Written as DNA, the CDR3 is TGTGCCATCTCCGTAACCCAGTTTGATGAGCAGTTCTTC.

This clonotype was picked up a small number of times. A much more abundant neighbour one base away suggests this may be a read error. The chain is built from TRBV7-3 and TRBJ2-1; TRBD1 might be the D (6 bases). The CDR3 covers 16 residues. Germline loops: CDR1 SGHTA, CDR2 FQGTGA. The CDR3, as DNA: TGTGCCAGCAGCTTAAAACCGGGACAAGACTACAGTGAGCAGTTCTTC. Amino acid sequence: CASSLKPGQDYSEQFF.

CDR3 sequence reads: CASSSGTGNPNYGYTF. DNA for the CDR3: TGTGCCAGCAGCTCCGGGACAGGGAATCCTAACTATGGCTACACCTTC. The V call is TRBV11-1, the J call TRBJ1-2; TRBD1 matches at 9 bases. Trimming took 4 bases from V and 0 from J; bases not matched to a gene: 6. Germline lookup yields CDR1 SGHAT and CDR2 FQDESV (reference sequence). This CDR3 is built from 16 residues.

This clonotype has ten or more counts. V usage is TRBV5-5 and J usage is TRBJ2-7, with TRBD1 matching over 8 bases. The V gene end was trimmed by 4 bases and the J gene end by 7 bases; junction bases not matched to a gene: 16. This CDR3 region has 16 residues. Germline V gives CDR1 SGHKS, CDR2 YYEKEE (reference sequence). The CDR3 sequence: CASSRKPPQGAREQYF. In DNA form, the CDR3 reads TGTGCCAGCAGCCGAAAGCCCCCCCAGGGGGCGCGGGAGCAGTACTTC.

This clonotype was observed a few times. The V call is TRBV25-1, the J call TRBJ2-3, with TRBD1 matching 7 bases. The CDR3 runs to 17 residues. The germline V gene has CDR1 MGHDK and CDR2 SYGVNS. The V and J ends lost 3 bases and 2 bases, in that order; junction bases with no gene match: 11. This CDR3 is CASSDYLGDSITDTQYF. CDR3 nucleotide sequence: TGTGCCAGCAGTGATTATCTGGGGGACAGCATCACAGATACGCAGTATTTT.

The chain recombines TRBV20-1 with TRBJ2-1; 7 bases are a match to TRBD2. From germline, CDR1 is DFQATT and CDR2 SNEGSKA (reference sequence). Losses at the gene ends were 5 bases for V and 1 base for J; bases not matched to a gene: 5. The CDR3 runs 14 residues. The chain's CDR3 is CSAASGPSYNEQFF. The CDR3 DNA is TGCAGTGCTGCTAGCGGACCTTCCTACAATGAGCAGTTCTTC.